This TCR beta chain stems from a study of cytomegalovirus exposure and HLA in healthy donors. Researchers ran the PCR with 60 Vbeta and 13 Jbeta primers. Generated by immunoSEQ multiplex PCR, the TCRdb table keeps only in-frame clones and is missing some. The table lists around 96,000 clones, more than 75% of them singletons. The V and J ends lost 2 bases and 4 bases respectively, with 9 bases between them. CDR3 size: 15 residues. Germline CDR1 MNHNS, CDR2 SASEGT. Material: PBMCs. The chain combines TRBV6-1 with TRBJ2-6, with D unclear. This receptor was identified in a man between 18 and 29 years old in good health and CMV-seronegative. The CDR3 DNA reads TGTGCCAGCAGTGAACAGGTCTCCGGGGCCAACGTCCTGACTTTC. It encodes CASSEQVSGANVLTF.